The 16 T cell receptor beta chains below were found in one sample sequenced in a study of cytomegalovirus exposure and HLA in healthy donors. PCR primers comprised 60 Vbeta and 13 Jbeta primers. Libraries were prepared by immunoSEQ multiplex PCR; TCRdb keeps only in-frame clonotypes and omits some of them. This repertoire shows fewer than 200,000 clones, approximately 78% found once; its top ten account for 0.7% to 0.95%. The sequenced sample consisted of PBMCs. These receptors were taken from a young woman in good health and CMV-seronegative.

This chain's CDR3 is CASSLGGRKNEKLFF. CDR3 nucleotides: TGTGCCAGCAGTTTAGGGGGCCGGAAAAATGAAAAACTGTTTTTT. The rearrangement links TRBV28 to TRBJ1-4; tentative D call: TRBD1 (6 bases). The CDR3 is 15 residues long. The germline gives CDR1 MDHEN, CDR2 SYDVKM. Trimming left V 2 bases short and J 5 bases short, with 12 bases between.

This chain connects TRBV5-1 to TRBJ2-1, with 11 bases that match TRBD2. V lost 4 bases to trimming and J lost 6 bases; unmatched junction nucleotides: 6. The CDR3 covers 15 residues. CDR1 is SGHRS, CDR2 YFSETQ, per germline. CDR3 sequence: CASSPGLAGFNEQFF. The CDR3, as DNA: TGCGCCAGCAGCCCCGGACTAGCGGGCTTCAATGAGCAGTTCTTC. The full variable domain, its missing parts supplied by reference TRBV5-1 and TRBJ2-1, is KAGVTQTPRYLIKTRGQQVTLSCSPISGHRSVSWYQQTPGQGLQFLFEYFSETQRNKGNFPGRFSGRQFSNSRSEMNVSTLELGDSALYLCASSPGLAGFNEQFFGPGTRLTVL.

The CDR3 bases are TGTGCCACTCGGGCACGGGGGTCCTATGGCTACACCTTC. Its translation is CATRARGSYGYTF. The gene calls are TRBV19 and TRBJ1-2; D may be TRBD1 (5 bases). The germline gives CDR1 LNHDA, CDR2 SQIVND (reference sequence). The V gene lost 10 bases and the J gene lost 4 bases, with 16 bases spanning the gap. The CDR3 totals 13 residues.

V is TRBV15 and J is TRBJ2-5; tentative D call: TRBD2 (5 bases). CDR1 and CDR2 from the germline V gene are LNHNV and YYDKDF (reference sequence). The CDR3 extends over 15 amino acids. V dropped 4 bases and J dropped 4 bases, with 16 bases sitting between them. CDR3 nucleotide sequence: TGTGCCACCAGCACAAGCGGAAGACGTGGAGAGACCCAGTACTTC. Amino acid sequence: CATSTSGRRGETQYF.

The chain is built from TRBV27 and TRBJ2-7; 7 positions match TRBD2. This CDR3 region has 15 residues. The germline CDR1 and CDR2 sequences are MNHEY and SMNVEV (reference sequence). With 4 bases clipped from V and 0 bases from J, the junction kept 6 bases outside the gene matches. The CDR3 sequence is CASSSLADYSYEQYF. The CDR3 DNA sequence: TGTGCCAGCAGTTCCCTAGCGGACTACTCCTACGAGCAGTACTTC.

This chain uses TRBV6-4 with TRBJ2-3; unclear D gene. Germline values: CDR1 MRHNA, CDR2 SNTAGT. Deletions cut 3 bases from V and 0 bases from J, with 7 bases between. The CDR3 is 14 amino acids. The CDR3 DNA follows: TGTGCCAGCAGTGAGCGAGGCAGCACAGATACGCAGTATTTT. Translating it yields CASSERGSTDTQYF.

The rearrangement joins TRBV28 to TRBJ2-1; TRBD2 agrees at 7 bases. This CDR3 region has 15 residues. Germline loops: CDR1 MDHEN, CDR2 SYDVKM. V shed 6 bases and J 5 bases; nucleotides not matched to a gene: 10. CDR3 residues: CASSLGLGRDNEQFF. The CDR3, as DNA: TGTGCCAGCAGCCTCGGACTAGGACGAGACAATGAGCAGTTCTTC.

The rearrangement links TRBV28 to TRBJ2-3; 7 nucleotides align to TRBD1. The CDR3 has 14 residues. Germline values: CDR1 MDHEN, CDR2 SYDVKM. The ends lost 3 bases at V and 4 bases at J; junction bases unmatched: 4. The CDR3 coding sequence is TGTGCCAGCAGTTTGACAGGGAAGGCAGATACGCAGTATTTT. It is translated as CASSLTGKADTQYF.

This chain connects TRBV6-5 to TRBJ1-6; D unclear. The CDR3 sequence is 15 residues long. The germline CDR1 and CDR2 sequences are MNHEY and SVGAGI. With 5 bases removed from V and 10 bases from J, the gap between germline ends came to 18 bases. The CDR3 loop reads CASSRLTLGGSPLHF. CDR3 coding DNA: TGTGCCAGCAGTCGATTGACTCTCGGCGGCTCACCCCTCCACTTT.

The chain carries TRBV6-1 and TRBJ1-5; the D gene is possibly TRBD1 (6 bases). The germline V and J ends were trimmed by 1 base and 4 bases, with 14 bases remaining between them. The CDR3 covers 16 residues. CDR1 and CDR2 from the germline V gene are MNHNS and SASEGT. The CDR3 nucleotides are TGTGCCAGCAGTGAAGAATACGACAGGTTAAATCAGCCCCAGCATTTT. Translating gives CASSEEYDRLNQPQHF.

The chain joins TRBV7-8 to TRBJ2-5; 7 bases are shared with TRBD2. The V and J ends lost 5 bases and 2 bases, in that order; junction bases with no gene match: 20. The CDR3 spans 19 residues. Germline V CDR1 and CDR2: SGHVS, FQNEAQ. CDR3 sequence reads: CASSPRWPGGPERQETQYF. In nucleotides, the CDR3 is TGTGCCAGCAGCCCGCGATGGCCGGGGGGACCCGAAAGACAAGAGACCCAGTACTTC. The variable domain in full, completed from reference TRBV7-8 and TRBJ2-5, reads GAGVSQSPRYKVAKRGQDVALRCDPISGHVSLFWYQQALGQGPEFLTYFQNEAQLDKSGLPSDRFFAERPEGSVSTLKIQRTQQEDSAVYLCASSPRWPGGPERQETQYFGPGTRLLVL.

This chain uses TRBV27 with TRBJ2-3; 7 bases agree with TRBD2. This CDR3 spans 15 amino acids. V was pared by 8 bases and J by 4 bases, with 12 bases of the junction left unmatched. CDR1 is MNHEY and CDR2 is SMNVEV in the germline V gene (reference sequence). The CDR3 reads CASGRRLAGPDTQYF. In nucleotides, the CDR3 is TGTGCCAGCGGCAGACGACTAGCAGGGCCAGATACGCAGTATTTT.

The chain recombines TRBV6-6 with TRBJ1-5; D is perhaps TRBD1 (5 bases). From germline, CDR1 is MNHNY and CDR2 SVGAGI (reference sequence). This CDR3 has 13 residues. V dropped 7 bases and J dropped 1 base, with 8 bases sitting between them. The CDR3 sequence is CASTGGSNQPQHF. The DNA for the CDR3 is TGTGCCAGCACCGGGGGGAGCAATCAGCCCCAGCATTTT.

This chain connects TRBV2 to TRBJ1-3; the D is unclear. V lost 4 bases and J 0 bases, leaving 10 bases between the germline ends. In germline, CDR1 is SNHLY, CDR2 FYNNEI. CDR3 length: 15 amino acids. CDR3 sequence (DNA): TGTGCCAGCAGTGTCGGAGGTTACTCTGGAAACACCATATATTTT. Translation gives CASSVGGYSGNTIYF.

The chain has TRBV19 and TRBJ2-1; 8 nucleotides agree with TRBD1. CDR3 size: 15 residues. Germline assignment: CDR1 LNHDA and CDR2 SQIVND (reference sequence). After removal of 3 bases from V and 3 bases from J, the junction contained 4 bases not matched to a gene. The CDR3 loop is CASSILDRDYNEQFF. The CDR3 DNA reads TGTGCCAGTAGTATTTTGGACAGGGACTACAATGAGCAGTTCTTC.

The gene calls are TRBV11-2 and TRBJ2-5; TRBD2 is a possible D gene (6 bases). The V end was cut by 5 bases, the J end by 5 bases, with 15 bases between. CDR3 length: 14 amino acids. From germline, CDR1 is SGHAT and CDR2 FQNNGV. CDR3 DNA: TGTGCCAGCAGCACCCAAGGTGGGGGGGAGACCCAGTACTTC. This encodes CASSTQGGGETQYF.